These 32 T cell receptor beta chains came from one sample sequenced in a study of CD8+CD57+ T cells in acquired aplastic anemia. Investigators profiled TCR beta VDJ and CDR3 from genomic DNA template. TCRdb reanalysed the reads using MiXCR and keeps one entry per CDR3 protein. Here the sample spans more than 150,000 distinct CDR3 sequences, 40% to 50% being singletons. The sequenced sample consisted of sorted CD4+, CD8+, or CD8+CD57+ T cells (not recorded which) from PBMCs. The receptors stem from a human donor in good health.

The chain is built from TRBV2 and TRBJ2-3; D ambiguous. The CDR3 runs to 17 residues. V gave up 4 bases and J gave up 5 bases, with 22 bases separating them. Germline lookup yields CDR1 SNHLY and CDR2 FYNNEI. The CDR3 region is CASSGNGPSPGRDTQYF. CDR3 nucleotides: TGTGCCAGCAGTGGGAATGGGCCAAGTCCAGGTAGAGATACGCAGTATTTT.

The CDR3 reads CASSDYRIVFYEQYF. As DNA, the CDR3 is TGTGCCAGCAGTGATTACCGGATAGTATTCTACGAGCAGTACTTC. V and J are TRBV6-1 and TRBJ2-7; D gene ambiguous. CDR1 is MNHNS and CDR2 is SASEGT in the germline V gene. V was clipped by 3 bases and J by 3 bases, with 15 bases between them. The length of the CDR3 is 15 residues.

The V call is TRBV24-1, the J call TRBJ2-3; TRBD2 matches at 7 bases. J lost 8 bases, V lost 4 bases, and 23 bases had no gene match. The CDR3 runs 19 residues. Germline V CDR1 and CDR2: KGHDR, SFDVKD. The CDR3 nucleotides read TGTGCCACCAGTGACCCTTCTTCGCCTTTGGCGGGAGAGCCGGCTACGCAGTATTTT. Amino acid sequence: CATSDPSSPLAGEPATQYF.

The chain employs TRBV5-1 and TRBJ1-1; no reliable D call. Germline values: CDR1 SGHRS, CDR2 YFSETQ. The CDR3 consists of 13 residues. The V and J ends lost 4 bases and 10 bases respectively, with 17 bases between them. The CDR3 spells CASSRIGSAGAFF. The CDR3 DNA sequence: TGCGCCAGCAGCAGGATTGGATCGGCTGGAGCTTTCTTT.

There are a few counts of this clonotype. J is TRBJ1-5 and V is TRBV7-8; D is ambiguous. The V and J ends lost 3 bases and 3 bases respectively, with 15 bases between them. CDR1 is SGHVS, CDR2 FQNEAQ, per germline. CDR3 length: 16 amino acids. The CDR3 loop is CASSFGSGSFNQPQHF. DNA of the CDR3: TGTGCCAGCAGCTTTGGGTCGGGCAGTTTCAATCAGCCCCAGCATTTT.

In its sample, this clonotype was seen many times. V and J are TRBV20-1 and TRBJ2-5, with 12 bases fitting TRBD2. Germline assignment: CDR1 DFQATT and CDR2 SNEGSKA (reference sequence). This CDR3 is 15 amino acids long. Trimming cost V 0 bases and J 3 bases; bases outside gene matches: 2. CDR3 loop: CSARDWTSGKETQYF. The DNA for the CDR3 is TGCAGTGCTAGAGATTGGACTAGCGGGAAAGAGACCCAGTACTTC.

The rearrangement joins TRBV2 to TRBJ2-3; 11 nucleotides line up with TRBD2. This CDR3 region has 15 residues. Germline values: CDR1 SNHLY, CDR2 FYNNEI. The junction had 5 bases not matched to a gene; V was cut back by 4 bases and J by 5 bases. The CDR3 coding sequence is TGTGCCAGCAGTGTGGCTAGCGGGAGGCAAGATACGCAGTATTTT. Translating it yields CASSVASGRQDTQYF. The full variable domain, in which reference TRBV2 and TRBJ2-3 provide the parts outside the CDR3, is EPEVTQTPSHQVTQMGQEVILRCVPISNHLYFYWYRQILGQKVEFLVSFYNNEISEKSEIFDDQFSVERPDGSNFTLKIRSTKLEDSAMYFCASSVASGRQDTQYFGPGTRLTVL.

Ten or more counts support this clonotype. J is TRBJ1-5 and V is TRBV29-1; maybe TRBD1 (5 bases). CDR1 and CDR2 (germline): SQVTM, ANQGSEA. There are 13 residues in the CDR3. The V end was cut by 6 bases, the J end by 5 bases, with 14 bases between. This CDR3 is CSVKAGGDQPQHF. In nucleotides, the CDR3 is TGCAGCGTGAAAGCGGGGGGAGATCAGCCCCAGCATTTT. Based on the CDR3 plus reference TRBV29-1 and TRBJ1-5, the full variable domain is SAVISQKPSRDICQRGTSLTIQCQVDSQVTMMFWYRQQPGQSLTLIATANQGSEATYESGFVIDKFPISRPNLTFSTLTVSNMSPEDSSIYLCSVKAGGDQPQHFGDGTRLSIL.

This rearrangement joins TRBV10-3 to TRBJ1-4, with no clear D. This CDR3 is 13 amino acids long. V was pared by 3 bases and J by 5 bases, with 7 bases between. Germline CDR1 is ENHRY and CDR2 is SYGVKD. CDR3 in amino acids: CAISERANEKLFF. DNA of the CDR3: TGTGCCATCAGTGAAAGGGCAAATGAAAAACTGTTTTTT.

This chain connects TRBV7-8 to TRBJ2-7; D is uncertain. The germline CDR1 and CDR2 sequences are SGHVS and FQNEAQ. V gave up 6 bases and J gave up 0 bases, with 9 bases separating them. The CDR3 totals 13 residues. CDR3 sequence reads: CASRGIPSYEQYF. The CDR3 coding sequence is TGTGCCAGCAGAGGCATACCCTCCTACGAGCAGTACTTC.

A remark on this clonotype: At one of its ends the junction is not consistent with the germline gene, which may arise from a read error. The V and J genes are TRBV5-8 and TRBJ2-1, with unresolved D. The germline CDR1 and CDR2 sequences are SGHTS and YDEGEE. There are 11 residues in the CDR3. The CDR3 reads CAGSNQQWQFF. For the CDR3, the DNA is TGTGCCGGCAGCAACCAGCAGTGGCAGTTCTTC. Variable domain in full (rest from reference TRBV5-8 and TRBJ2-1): EAGVTQSPTHLIKTRGQQATLRCSPISGHTSVYWYQQALGLGLQFLLWYDEGEERNRGNFPPRFSGRQFPNYSSELNVNALELEDSALYLCAGSNQQWQFFGPGTRLTVL.

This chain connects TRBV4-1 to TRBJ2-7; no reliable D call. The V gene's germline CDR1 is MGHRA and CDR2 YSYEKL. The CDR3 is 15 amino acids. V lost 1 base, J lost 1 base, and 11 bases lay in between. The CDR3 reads CASSQAHDISYEQYF. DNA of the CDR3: TGCGCCAGCAGCCAAGCTCACGACATATCCTACGAGCAGTACTTC.

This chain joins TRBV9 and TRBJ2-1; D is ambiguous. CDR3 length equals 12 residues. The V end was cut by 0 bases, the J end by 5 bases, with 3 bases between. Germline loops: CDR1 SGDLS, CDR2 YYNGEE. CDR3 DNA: TGTGCCAGCAGCGTAGGCGACAATGAGCAGTTCTTC. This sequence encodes CASSVGDNEQFF.

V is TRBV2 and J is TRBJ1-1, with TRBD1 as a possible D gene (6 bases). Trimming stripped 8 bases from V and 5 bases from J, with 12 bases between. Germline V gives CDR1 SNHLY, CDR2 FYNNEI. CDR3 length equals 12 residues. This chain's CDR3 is CASLQGWTEAFF. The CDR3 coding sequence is TGTGCCAGCCTACAGGGATGGACTGAAGCTTTCTTT. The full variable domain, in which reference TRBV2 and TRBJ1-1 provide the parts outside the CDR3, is EPEVTQTPSHQVTQMGQEVILRCVPISNHLYFYWYRQILGQKVEFLVSFYNNEISEKSEIFDDQFSVERPDGSNFTLKIRSTKLEDSAMYFCASLQGWTEAFFGQGTRLTVV.

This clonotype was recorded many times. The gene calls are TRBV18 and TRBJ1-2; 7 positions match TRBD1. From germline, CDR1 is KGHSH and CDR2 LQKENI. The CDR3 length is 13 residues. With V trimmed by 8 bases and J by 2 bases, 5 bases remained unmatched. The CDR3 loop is CASSPDRNYGYTF. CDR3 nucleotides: TGTGCCAGCAGCCCGGACAGGAACTATGGCTACACCTTC.

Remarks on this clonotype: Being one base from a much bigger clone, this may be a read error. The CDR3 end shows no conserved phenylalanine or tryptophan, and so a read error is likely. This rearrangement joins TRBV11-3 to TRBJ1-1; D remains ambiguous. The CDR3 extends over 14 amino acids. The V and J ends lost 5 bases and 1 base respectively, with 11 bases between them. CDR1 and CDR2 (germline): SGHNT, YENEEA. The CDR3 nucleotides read TGTGCCAGCAGCAAATCGGGGAAGAACACTGAAGCTTTCTCT. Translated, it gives CASSKSGKNTEAFS.

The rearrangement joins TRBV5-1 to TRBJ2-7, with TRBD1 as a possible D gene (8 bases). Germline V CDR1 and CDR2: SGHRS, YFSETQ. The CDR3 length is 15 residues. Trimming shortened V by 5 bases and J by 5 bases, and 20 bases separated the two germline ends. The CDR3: CASSAGDRNPHEQYF. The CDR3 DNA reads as TGCGCCAGCAGTGCGGGGGACAGGAATCCCCACGAGCAGTACTTC.

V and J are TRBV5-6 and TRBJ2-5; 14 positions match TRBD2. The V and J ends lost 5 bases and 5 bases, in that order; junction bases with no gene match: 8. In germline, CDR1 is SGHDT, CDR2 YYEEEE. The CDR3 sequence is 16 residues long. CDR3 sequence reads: CASSGGTSGSLETQYF. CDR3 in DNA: TGTGCCAGCAGTGGGGGGACTAGCGGGAGTCTGGAGACCCAGTACTTC.

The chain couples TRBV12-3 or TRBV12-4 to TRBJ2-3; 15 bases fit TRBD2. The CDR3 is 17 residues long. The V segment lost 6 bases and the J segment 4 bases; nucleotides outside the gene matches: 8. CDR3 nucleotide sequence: TGTGCCAGCAGGCGGACTAGCGGGGGGGCTGGAGCAGATACGCAGTATTTT. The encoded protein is CASRRTSGGAGADTQYF.

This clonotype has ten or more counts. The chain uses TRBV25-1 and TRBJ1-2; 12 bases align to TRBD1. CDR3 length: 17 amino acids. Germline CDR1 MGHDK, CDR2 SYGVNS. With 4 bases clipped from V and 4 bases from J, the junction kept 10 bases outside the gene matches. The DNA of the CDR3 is TGTGCCAGCAGTGGACCGGGACAGGGGGCTAGTAGCTATGGCTACACCTTC. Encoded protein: CASSGPGQGASSYGYTF.

CDR3 loop: CATSPERPEGNEQFF. DNA of the CDR3: TGTGCCACCTCTCCCGAACGGCCCGAGGGGAATGAGCAGTTCTTC. The rearrangement links TRBV24-1 to TRBJ2-1, with D perhaps matching TRBD1 or TRBD2 (5 bases each). Per the germline V gene, CDR1 is KGHDR and CDR2 is SFDVKD. Trimming took 9 bases from V and 7 from J, leaving 21 bases between them. This CDR3 is 15 amino acids long.

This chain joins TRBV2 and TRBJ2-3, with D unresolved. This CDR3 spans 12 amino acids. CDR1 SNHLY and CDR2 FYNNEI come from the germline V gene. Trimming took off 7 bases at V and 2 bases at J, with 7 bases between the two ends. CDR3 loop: CASNKPTDTQYF. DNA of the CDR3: TGTGCCAGCAATAAGCCCACAGATACGCAGTATTTT. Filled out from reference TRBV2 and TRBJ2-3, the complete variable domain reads EPEVTQTPSHQVTQMGQEVILRCVPISNHLYFYWYRQILGQKVEFLVSFYNNEISEKSEIFDDQFSVERPDGSNFTLKIRSTKLEDSAMYFCASNKPTDTQYFGPGTRLTVL.

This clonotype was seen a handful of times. The CDR3 bases are TGCAGTGCTAGGGCTGGATACGAGCAGTACTTC. It specifies CSARAGYEQYF. The chain carries TRBV20-1 and TRBJ2-7, with D unresolved. The CDR3 sequence is 11 residues long. Germline V gene sequence: CDR1 DFQATT, CDR2 SNEGSKA (reference sequence). Between the trimmed V and J ends, which lost 3 bases and 4 bases, there was a span of 7 bases.

The CDR3 region has the DNA TGTGCCAGCAGCTTAGGACAGAGGCAGTTCTTC. Its translation is CASSLGQRQFF. The chain couples TRBV7-2 to TRBJ2-1; the D gene is possibly TRBD1 (5 bases). Germline V gene data show CDR1 as SGHTA and CDR2 as FQGNSA. Trimming cost V 1 base and J 12 bases, with 7 bases left between them. This CDR3 region has 11 residues.

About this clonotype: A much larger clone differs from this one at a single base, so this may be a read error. The CDR3 reads CASSFSGVSYEQYF. DNA of the CDR3: TGTGCCAGCAGCTTCTCAGGGGTGTCCTACGAGCAGTACTTC. The rearrangement links TRBV5-6 to TRBJ2-7, with D perhaps matching TRBD1 (6 bases). V was trimmed by 2 bases and J by 1 base, leaving 10 bases between them. CDR3 length: 14 residues. Germline V lookup: CDR1 SGHDT, CDR2 YYEEEE.

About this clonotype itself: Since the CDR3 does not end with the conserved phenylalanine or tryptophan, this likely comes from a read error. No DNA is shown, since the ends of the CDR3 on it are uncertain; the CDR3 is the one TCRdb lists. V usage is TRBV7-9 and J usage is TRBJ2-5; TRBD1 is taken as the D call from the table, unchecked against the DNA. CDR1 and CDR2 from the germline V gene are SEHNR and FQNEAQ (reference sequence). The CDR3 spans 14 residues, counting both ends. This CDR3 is CASSSHQRNRGPPL.

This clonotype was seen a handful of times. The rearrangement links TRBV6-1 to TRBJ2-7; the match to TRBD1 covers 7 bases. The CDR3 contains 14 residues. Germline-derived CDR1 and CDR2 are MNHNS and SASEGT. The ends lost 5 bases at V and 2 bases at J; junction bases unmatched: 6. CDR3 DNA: TGTGCCAGCAGTCGCCGACAGGGCCCCTACGAGCAGTACTTC. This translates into CASSRRQGPYEQYF.

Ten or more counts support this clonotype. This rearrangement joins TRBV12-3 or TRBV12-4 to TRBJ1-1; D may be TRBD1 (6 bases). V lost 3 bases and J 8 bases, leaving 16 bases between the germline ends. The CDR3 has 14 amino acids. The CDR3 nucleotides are TGTGCCAGCAGTTTTTTCCAGGGGCAAGAGGAAGCTTTCTTT. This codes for CASSFFQGQEEAFF.

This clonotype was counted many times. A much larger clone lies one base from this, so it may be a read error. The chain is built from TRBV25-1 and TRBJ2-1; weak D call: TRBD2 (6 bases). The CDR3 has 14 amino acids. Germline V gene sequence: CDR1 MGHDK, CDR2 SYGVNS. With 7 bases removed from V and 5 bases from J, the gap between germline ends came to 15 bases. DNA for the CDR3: TGTGCCAGCAATACGGCGGGACCCCACAATGAGCAGTTCTTC. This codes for CASNTAGPHNEQFF.

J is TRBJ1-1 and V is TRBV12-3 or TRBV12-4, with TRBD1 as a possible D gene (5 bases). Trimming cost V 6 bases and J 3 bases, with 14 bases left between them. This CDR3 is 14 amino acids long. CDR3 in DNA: TGTGCCAGCAGCCCGTGGGACGGTCACACTGAAGCTTTCTTT. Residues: CASSPWDGHTEAFF.

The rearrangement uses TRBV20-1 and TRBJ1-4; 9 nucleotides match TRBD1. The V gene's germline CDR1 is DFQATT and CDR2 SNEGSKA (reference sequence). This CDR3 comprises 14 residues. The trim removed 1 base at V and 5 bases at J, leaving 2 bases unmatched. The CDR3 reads CSARVGTGNEKLFF. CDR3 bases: TGCAGTGCTAGAGTAGGGACAGGGAATGAAAAACTGTTTTTT.

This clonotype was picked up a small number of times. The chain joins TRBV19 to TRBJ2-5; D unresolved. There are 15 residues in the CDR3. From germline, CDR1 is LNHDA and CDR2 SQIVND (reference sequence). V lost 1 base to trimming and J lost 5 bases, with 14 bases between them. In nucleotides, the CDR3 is TGTGCCAGTAGTATAGGCCCGGGTGCCTTGGAGACCCAGTACTTC. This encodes CASSIGPGALETQYF.